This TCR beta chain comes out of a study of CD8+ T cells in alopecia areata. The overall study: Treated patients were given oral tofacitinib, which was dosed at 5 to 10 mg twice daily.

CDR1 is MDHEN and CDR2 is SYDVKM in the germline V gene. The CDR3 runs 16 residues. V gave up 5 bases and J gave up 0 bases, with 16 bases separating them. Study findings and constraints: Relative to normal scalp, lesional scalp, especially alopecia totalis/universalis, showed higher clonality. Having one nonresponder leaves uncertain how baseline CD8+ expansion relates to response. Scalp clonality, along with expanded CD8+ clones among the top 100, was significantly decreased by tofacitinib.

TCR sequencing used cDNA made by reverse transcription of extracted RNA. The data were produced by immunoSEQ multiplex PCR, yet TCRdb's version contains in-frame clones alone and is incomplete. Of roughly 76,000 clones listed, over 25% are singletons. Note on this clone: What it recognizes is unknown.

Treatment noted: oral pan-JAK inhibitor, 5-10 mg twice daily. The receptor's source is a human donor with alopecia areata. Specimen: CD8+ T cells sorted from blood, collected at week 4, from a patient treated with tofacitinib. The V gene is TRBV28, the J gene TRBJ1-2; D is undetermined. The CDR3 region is CASSPISRPSNYGYTF. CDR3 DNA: TGTGCCAGCAGTCCAATATCGCGACCTTCTAACTATGGCTACACCTTC.